The clone carrying this T cell receptor (beta chain) was seen a handful of times. This specimen belongs to a study of T cells in Graves' hyperthyroidism and ophthalmopathy. The investigators amplified TCR beta CDR3 regions from RNA transcripts. A first-round RT-PCR of the TCR CDR3 used the HTBI primer set. MiXCR, run by TCRdb on the multiplex PCR reads, gives a single entry per CDR3 protein. The data hold roughly 290,000 distinct CDR3 sequences, with about 13% observed a single time. This CDR3 has 15 residues. Trimming took off 7 bases at V and 0 bases at J, with 13 bases between the two ends. Germline-derived CDR1 and CDR2 are LNHDA and SQIVND (reference sequence). It was uncontrolled infection, other autoimmune disease, pregnancy or lactation that excluded patients.

V usage is TRBV19 and J usage is TRBJ1-3; D might be TRBD1 (6 bases). The sequencing input was blood. The receptor comes from a woman in her forties with Graves' hyperthyroidism. The CDR3 is CASIDGGNSGNTIYF. DNA of the CDR3: TGTGCCAGTATCGACGGGGGCAACTCTGGAAACACCATATATTTT.